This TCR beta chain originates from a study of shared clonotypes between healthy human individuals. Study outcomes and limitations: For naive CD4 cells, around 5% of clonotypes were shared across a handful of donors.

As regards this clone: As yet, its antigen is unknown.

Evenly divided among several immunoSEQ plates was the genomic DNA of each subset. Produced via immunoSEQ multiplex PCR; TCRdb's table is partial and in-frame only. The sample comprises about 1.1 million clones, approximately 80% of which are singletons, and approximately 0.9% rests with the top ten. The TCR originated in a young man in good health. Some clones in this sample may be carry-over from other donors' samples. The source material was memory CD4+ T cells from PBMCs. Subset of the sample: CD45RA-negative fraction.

CDR3 bases: TGTGCCAGCAGGGCGGGACAGACCTACAATGAGCAGTTCTTC. Residues: CASRAGQTYNEQFF. The chain couples TRBV28 to TRBJ2-1, with D perhaps TRBD1 (7 bases). The CDR3 totals 14 residues. CDR1 MDHEN and CDR2 SYDVKM come from the germline V gene. V lost 6 bases and J lost 2, with 11 bases in between.